The sequence of this TCR beta chain was determined in a study of regulatory and conventional T cells in RAG deficiency (dated by TCRdb to between 2016 and 2019). For context, the study as a whole: The study used high-throughput TCR beta sequencing to compare repertoire diversity and composition of Treg, conventional CD4+ and CD8+ T cells between RAG-deficient patients and healthy controls. The paper's findings and limits, for the study overall: Compared with controls, Omenn syndrome and CID/AS patients had approximately 100-fold fewer unique TCR beta sequences in Treg cells, whereas the reduction in the other subsets was around 10-fold. All patient T-cell subsets had shorter CDR3 lengths; Omenn syndrome patients showed >85% Treg-Tconv repertoire overlap at nucleotide and amino acid level. RAG-deficient patients showed markedly lower Shannon entropy and higher Simpson indices than control T-cell subpopulations. For some subjects, some analyses of T-cell subsets were not performed. In Omenn syndrome patients, sorted CD25-high CD127-low cells may represent peripherally activated cells rather than bona fide Treg cells.

Receptor libraries were prepared by the immunoSEQ multiplex PCR assay. Genomic DNA from the sorted T-cell subsets was used to amplify and sequence rearranged TCR beta chain products. The paper's data handling went like this. Shannon entropy and Simpson indices were used to measure how diverse the repertoire of productive TCR beta rearrangements was. To gauge clonal expansion, the frequencies of the 100 most abundant productive TCR beta clonotypes among total reads were added together. The TRB repertoires were scored with a self-reactivity index built on which amino acids appear at CDR3beta positions 6 and 7. Two-way ANOVA was used for repertoire analyses, while Student t or Mann-Whitney tests were used for flow cytometric analyses. The clones in this table, taken by TCRdb from immuneACCESS, are in-frame only. Not every clone is retained; where verified, under half of the shortfall comes from an unresolved V gene, and the cause of the rest is unknown. V, J and clone size were drawn from that table, and D and trimming were deduced from the DNA. Present in this sample are around 33,000 clones, around 89% of which were seen just once. 5% to 5.5% of the sample lies in the top ten.

On this clone: Its antigen is unknown. Base qualities are not recorded, but no much larger clone differs from it by a single base.

About eight healthy control donors served as the comparison group for repertoire analyses. CD8+ T cells lacking CD4 were purified from blood before genomic DNA extraction. The germline V gene (reference sequence) specifies MNHNY as CDR1 and SVGAGI as CDR2. V and J are trimmed by 6 bases and 3 bases, and the gene matches miss 7 bases of the junction. Reading from cysteine to phenylalanine, the CDR3 counts 15 amino acids. Only the CDR3 region is kept as DNA, spanning 45 bases read in frame from base 1. The same sample was also studied in work on regulatory T cells. The second study, in turn, reports: In the multiplex PCR, 52 forward TRBV primers and 13 reverse TRBJ primers were used, and assay-based and computational corrections were applied for amplification bias. Patient repertoires showed restricted unique TRB V-J pairs and skewed V and J gene usage, most marked in regulatory T cells. The study compared T-cell receptor beta repertoires of sorted regulatory, conventional CD4+ and CD8+ T cells between CD3G-deficient patients and healthy controls. Peripheral blood mononuclear cells were isolated by Ficoll density separation. CD3+ CD8+ CD4- T cells were isolated on a FACSAria cell sorter. Rearranged TRB loci were amplified from genomic DNA by multiplex PCR within the immunoSEQ assay. TRB amplicons were sequenced using an Illumina HiSeq platform. Custom algorithms error-filtered the raw sequences and aligned the raw sequences to reference gene sequences, after which the immunoSEQ online tools were used for analysis. Frequencies of productive and nonproductive TRB rearrangements were evaluated among both unique and total sequences. Groups were compared by t tests, Mann-Whitney tests or two-way ANOVA performed in Prism software.

This sequence originates from a human donor in good health. This receptor chain uses TRBV6-6 and TRBJ2-1; 8 central nucleotides agree with TRBD1. Sequenced input: CD8+ T cells sorted from blood. The DNA sequence is given as TGTGCCAGCAGAACCGGGACAGGACGCTACAATGAGCAGTTCTTC. Its coded protein is CASRTGTGRYNEQFF.